The T cell receptor (beta chain) under discussion was sequenced for a study of tumor and adjacent non-tumor tissue in lung cancer. A modified ARM-PCR protocol with three rounds of nested PCR amplified TCRbeta. TCRdb called the multiplex PCR reads again in MiXCR, with one record for every CDR3 protein. The sample contains 65,000 to 70,000 distinct CDR3 sequences, just under 60% of which appear only once. The CDR3 has 17 residues. CDR1 SQVTM and CDR2 ANQGSEA come from the germline V gene. No cell sorting was done before RNA was extracted from the tissue. On this clonotype itself: The junction and the germline gene differ at one end; a read error may be behind it.

The sequencing input was lung tumor tissue. This sequence was found in a man in his fifties or sixties with non-small cell lung cancer. The rearrangement links TRBV29-1 to TRBJ2-7, with D perhaps given as TRBD1 or TRBD2 (7 bases each). CDR3 bases: TGCAGCGTTGATCAGGGGGGGGCGACAGGCCTATCCTACAAGCAGTACTTC. Translating it yields CSVDQGGATGLSYKQYF.